Below are 6 T cell receptor beta chains sequenced from a single sample in a study of T cells in Graves' hyperthyroidism and ophthalmopathy. TCR beta CDR3 sequences were amplified from RNA transcripts. Using the HTBI primer set, a first-round RT-PCR was run on the TCR CDR3. In TCRdb, the multiplex PCR reads were re-called with MiXCR into one record per CDR3 protein. The sample includes 240,000 or so distinct CDR3 sequences, 16% seen only once; the top ten take under 35%. Specimen: blood. Source of these receptors: a woman in her late teens or twenties with Graves' ophthalmopathy.

In this sample, this clonotype turned up a few times. V gene TRBV19 combines with J gene TRBJ2-7; the D gene is possibly TRBD2 (6 bases). The CDR3 spans 14 residues. CDR1 and CDR2 (germline): LNHDA, SQIVND (reference sequence). V dropped 4 bases and J dropped 7 bases, with 17 bases sitting between them. The CDR3 DNA follows: TGTGCCAGTAGTACGGACCGAGGGAGGAGGGAGCAGTACTTC. This sequence encodes CASSTDRGRREQYF.

This clonotype was counted a few times. CDR3 region: CASSDRVRGEQYF. The CDR3 coding sequence is TGTGCCAGTAGCGACAGGGTGAGAGGCGAGCAGTACTTC. This sequence joins TRBV19 and TRBJ2-7, with 7 bases lining up with TRBD1. This CDR3 is built from 13 residues. J was trimmed by 6 bases and V by 6 bases; bases with no gene match: 8. The germline gives CDR1 LNHDA, CDR2 SQIVND (reference sequence).

This clonotype appeared many times. This chain joins TRBV5-5 and TRBJ1-3, with a weak D call TRBD1 (6 bases). There are 16 residues in the CDR3. Trimming stripped 5 bases from V and 1 base from J, with 16 bases between. Germline CDR1 and CDR2: SGHKS and YYEKEE (reference sequence). DNA for the CDR3: TGTGCCAGCAGATCTTTACAGGGACCTTCTGGAAACACCATATATTTT. This translates into CASRSLQGPSGNTIYF.

This clonotype appeared many times. This chain links TRBV7-9 with TRBJ2-5; D remains unclear. The germline V and J ends were trimmed by 5 bases and 5 bases, with 15 bases remaining between them. CDR3 length equals 14 residues. Germline lookup yields CDR1 SEHNR and CDR2 FQNEAQ (reference sequence). The CDR3 DNA reads as TGTGCCAGCAGCCCCAAGGGAACTTCGGAGACCCAGTACTTC. This codes for CASSPKGTSETQYF.

In its sample, this clonotype was seen many times. DNA for the CDR3: TGTGCCAGCAGTTTCGCACAGGGGGCCGGGGAGCTGTTTTTT. Translating gives CASSFAQGAGELFF. This rearrangement joins TRBV6-5 to TRBJ2-2; 8 nucleotides line up with TRBD1. Germline V gene lookup returns CDR1 MNHEY and CDR2 SVGAGI. The trim removed 4 bases at V and 6 bases at J, leaving 4 bases unmatched. This CDR3 is built from 14 residues.

Ten or more counts support this clonotype. This sequence joins TRBV12-3 or TRBV12-4 and TRBJ2-7; D could derive from TRBD1 or TRBD2 (5 bases each). The CDR3 loop spans 16 amino acids. Trimming took off 6 bases at V and 5 bases at J, with 23 bases between the two ends. The CDR3 coding sequence is TGTGCCAGCAGGCCGGCTCTACGGGGCCTCCGGGACGAGCAGTACTTC. Protein product: CASRPALRGLRDEQYF.